This T cell receptor beta chain was sequenced in a study of shared clonotypes between healthy human individuals (dated by TCRdb to about 2020). For context, the study as a whole: Three men and a couple of women, aged 18 to 49 years, made up the cohort. The study deeply sequenced blood TCR repertoires of about 5 healthy adults to estimate repertoire size and the extent of clonotype sharing between individuals. To increase sequencing depth and limit assay-specific biases, different laboratories used diverse techniques to prepare libraries and sequence TCR repertoires. Leukapheresis yielded between about 0.9 and 10 billion PBMCs per donor. For each donor, three plates each were used for CD4 naive and CD4 memory, two plates were used for CD8 naive, and one plate was used for CD8 memory. Results and caveats for the whole study, not just this receptor: Sampling was restricted to blood, and TCR repertoires in tissues likely differ from the TCR repertoires found in blood. Clonotypes shared by all four sorted-subset donors showed higher generation probabilities than non-shared clonotypes. Estimated clonotype richness was generally larger for naive than for memory subsets. Incomplete sequencing was indicated by rarefaction of sorted-subset datasets, despite the large sequencing depth. Pairwise subsampling led to the expectation that sequencing depth would affect the degree of clonotype sharing among donors. When several donors were compared, the shared fraction of clonotypes was about 5% for naive CD4, roughly 3.3% for naive CD8, more than 2% for memory CD4, and less than 0.5% for memory CD8. Because the study included a small number of donors, the genetic and exposure-history diversity represented was limited.

The CDR3 runs 19 residues from the cysteine to the phenylalanine. The entry retains the CDR3 DNA only, 57 bases that are in frame from base 1. From V the trimming removes 4 bases and from J it removes 3 bases, while the gene matches leave 17 bases of the junction unaccounted for. For CDR1 and CDR2, the germline V gene lists SGHRS and YFSETQ. The donors were healthy, HIV-negative adults who had no recently reported acute infections or vaccinations. Only Caucasian adults living in Nashville, Tennessee, USA were represented among the donors. CD4+ T cells were enriched through magnetic negative selection, after which naive cells were positively selected on CD45RA and the remaining negative fraction served as the memory subset. Blood was obtained by leukapheresis, after which PBMCs were separated by Ficoll-Histopaque density gradient centrifugation and cryopreserved in liquid nitrogen vapor phase. Analytical flow cytometry was used to check the purity and quantity of every magnetically sorted T cell population. Each sorted fraction had its genomic DNA isolated and then quantified by UV absorbance on a Nanodrop 2000c.

Using the deep immunoSEQ assay, multiplex PCR amplified TCR CDR3 regions from genomic DNA. Extracted genomic DNA from each cell subset was spread evenly across all wells of several immunoSEQ 96-well plates, with each plate serving as a replicate. For sorted subsets, each replicate PCR was loaded with 200 ng genomic DNA, equivalent to 30,000 to 35,000 T cell genomes. The purified libraries were quantified using a Qubit 3.0 fluorometer, sized with a Bioanalyzer 2100, and then quantified again using the KAPA Library Quantification kit. A separate single-read 150-cycle Illumina NextSeq 550 flow cell was used to sequence each immunoSEQ 96-well plate. In the paper's pipeline: Because only junctional sequences without quality scores were contained in the immunoSEQ output, filtering matching that applied to full-length reads could not be performed. Sequences were annotated with PyIR, a Python wrapper for IgBLAST v1.9, using IMGT germline references to assign V/J genes and CDR3. Reads with weak V/J assignments (E-value above 1e-6), missing CDR3, stop codons, out-of-frame junctions, or ambiguous translated residues were removed. V3J clonotypes were defined as sequences sharing the same inferred V gene, J gene, and CDR3 amino acid sequence. The percentage overlap between two repertoires was calculated by dividing the number of shared unique clonotypes by the size of the smaller repertoire. RTK rarefaction, the Chao1 estimator, and Recon v2.1 estimates of unobserved clonotypes were used to assess repertoire richness. Generation probabilities were computed with OLGA for all TCRbeta clonotypes obtained by the gDNA method from a handful of donors. Not all clones reach the TCRdb copy of this immuneACCESS table, which keeps in-frame sequences only. Checked studies attribute under half of the gap to unresolved V genes and leave the rest unexplained. V and J calls plus clone size are reproduced from that table; the DNA served to infer D and trimming. In this sample the table shows around 1,100,000 clones, 60% to 85% of which occur a single time. The ten largest clones capture 0.85% to 1% of the sample.

This clone was found once. Its antigen specificity is not known. Qualities for individual bases were not recorded, and no much larger clone is one base off. The sample comprised memory CD4+ T cells from PBMCs. The meaning of the sample's cell subset or site label: CD45RA-negative fraction. This clonotype was obtained from a young man in good health. Some clones in this sample may be carry-over from other donors' samples. This chain joins TRBV5-1 to TRBJ2-7; TRBD1 matches 12 bases in the middle. The nucleotide sequence is given as TGCGCCAGCAGCCCGGGACAGGGGGCTCACGGGGGTCCCGTCTACGAGCAGTACTTC. It is translated as CASSPGQGAHGGPVYEQYF.